This TCR beta chain is drawn from a study of CD8 T cells in ankylosing spondylitis. General observations from the study: Seemingly distinctive of ankylosing spondylitis blood was a TCR beta motif formed by eight highly homologous variants. Clones linked with disease were CD8+ and fairly uncommon in the peripheral blood.

TCRdb re-derived calls from the 5' RACE reads in MiXCR, one entry per CDR3 protein. The sample carries 650,000 to 800,000 distinct CDR3 sequences, about 20% recorded once. Germline V gene sequence: CDR1 ENHRY, CDR2 SYGVKD. This CDR3 region has 16 residues. With 0 bases clipped from V and 4 bases from J, the junction kept 7 bases outside the gene matches. This clonotype was seen only once. The antigen is unknown. The chain joins TRBV10-3 to TRBJ2-7, with 9 nucleotides matching TRBD2. The TCR originated in a male donor with ankylosing spondylitis. The material sequenced was blood, either unsorted or a sorted T cell fraction (not recorded which). This chain's CDR3 is CAISESAGTSPYEQYF. DNA of the CDR3: TGTGCCATCAGTGAGTCCGCTGGGACTAGCCCTTACGAGCAGTACTTC.